This T cell receptor beta chain is from a study of T cell responses to AZD1222 COVID-19 vaccine. V shed 8 bases and J 0 bases; nucleotides not matched to a gene: 11. The CDR3 contains 18 residues. CDR1 and CDR2 from the germline V gene are MDHEN and SYDVKM. Sequencing used immunoSEQ multiplex PCR; TCRdb keeps in-frame clones, though not all of them. This table holds about 96,000 clones, roughly nine tenths found once. This sequence originates from an adult in good health. This material consisted of peripheral blood, taken on day 0 of AZD1222 vaccination. The V call is TRBV28, the J call TRBJ2-1; 12 bases line up with TRBD2. CDR3 residues: CASGPGLAGWSSYNEQFF. The DNA for the CDR3 is TGTGCCAGCGGTCCGGGACTAGCGGGTTGGAGCTCCTACAATGAGCAGTTCTTC.